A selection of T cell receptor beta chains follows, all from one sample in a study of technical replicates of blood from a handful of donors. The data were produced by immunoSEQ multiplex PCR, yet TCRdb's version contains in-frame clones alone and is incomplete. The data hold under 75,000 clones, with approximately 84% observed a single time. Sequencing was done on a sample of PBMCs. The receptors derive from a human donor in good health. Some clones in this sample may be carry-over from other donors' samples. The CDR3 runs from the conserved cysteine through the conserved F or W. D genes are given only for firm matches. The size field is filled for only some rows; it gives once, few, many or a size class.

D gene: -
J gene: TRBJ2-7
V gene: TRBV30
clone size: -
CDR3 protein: CAWSVYQGGRQGRQYF
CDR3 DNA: TGTGCCTGGAGTGTATATCAAGGGGGGAGACAGGGAAGACAGTACTTC

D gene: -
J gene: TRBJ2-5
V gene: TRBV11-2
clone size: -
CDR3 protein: CASGRGYQETQYF
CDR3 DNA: TGTGCCAGCGGCCGAGGGTACCAAGAGACCCAGTACTTC

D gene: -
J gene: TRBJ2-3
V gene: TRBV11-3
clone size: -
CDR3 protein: CASSPGRVYSSTDTQYF
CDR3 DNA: TGTGCCAGCAGCCCCGGGAGAGTTTACAGTTCCACAGATACGCAGTATTTT

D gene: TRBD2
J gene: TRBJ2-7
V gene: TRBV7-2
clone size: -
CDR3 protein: CASSFLAGGRYEQYF
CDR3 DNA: TGTGCCAGCAGCTTTTTAGCGGGGGGGCGATACGAGCAGTACTTC

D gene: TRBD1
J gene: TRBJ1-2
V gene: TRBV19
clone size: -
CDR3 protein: CASNHRGRSAYGYTF
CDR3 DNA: TGTGCCAGTAACCACAGGGGGCGCTCCGCCTATGGCTACACCTTC

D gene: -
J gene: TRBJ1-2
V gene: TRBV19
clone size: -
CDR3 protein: CASIPSDRLYGYTF
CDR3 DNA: TGTGCCAGTATTCCATCCGACAGGCTCTATGGCTACACCTTC

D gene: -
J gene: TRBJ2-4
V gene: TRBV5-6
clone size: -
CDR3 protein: CASTPPGGLGDIQYF
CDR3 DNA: TGTGCCAGCACCCCCCCCGGGGGGCTGGGGGACATTCAGTACTTC

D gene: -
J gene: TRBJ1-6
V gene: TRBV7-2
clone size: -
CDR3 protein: CASSPRQTNSPLHF
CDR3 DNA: TGTGCCAGCAGCCCCCGACAGACGAATTCACCCCTCCACTTT

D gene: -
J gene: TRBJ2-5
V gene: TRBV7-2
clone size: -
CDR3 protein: CASSPQSTGETQYF
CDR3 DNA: TGTGCCAGCAGCCCTCAGAGTACCGGGGAGACCCAGTACTTC

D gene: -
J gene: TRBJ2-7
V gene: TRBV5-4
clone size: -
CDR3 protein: CASRRDFSSYEQYF
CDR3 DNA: TGTGCCAGCAGGCGGGACTTTAGCTCCTACGAGCAGTACTTC

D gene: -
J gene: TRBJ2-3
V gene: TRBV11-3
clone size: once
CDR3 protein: CAFPGSTDTQYF
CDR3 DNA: TGTGCCTTCCCCGGGAGCACAGATACGCAGTATTTT

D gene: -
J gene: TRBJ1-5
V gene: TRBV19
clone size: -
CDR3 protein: CASSITLARGNQPQHF
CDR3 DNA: TGTGCCAGTAGTATAACCTTGGCGCGGGGCAATCAGCCCCAGCATTTT

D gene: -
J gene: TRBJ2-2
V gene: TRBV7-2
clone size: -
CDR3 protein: CASTTGYRELFF
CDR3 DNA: TGTGCCAGCACGACGGGGTATCGTGAGCTGTTTTTT

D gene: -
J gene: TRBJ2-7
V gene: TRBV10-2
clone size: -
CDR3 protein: CASSEGARANEQYF
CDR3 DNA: TGCGCCAGCAGTGAAGGGGCCAGGGCGAACGAGCAGTACTTC

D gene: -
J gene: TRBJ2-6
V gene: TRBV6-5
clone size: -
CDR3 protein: CASSRGGANVLTF
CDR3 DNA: TGTGCCAGCAGTAGGGGCGGGGCCAACGTCCTGACTTTC

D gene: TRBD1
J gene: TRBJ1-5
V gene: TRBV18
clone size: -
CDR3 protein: CASSPGTGNQPQHF
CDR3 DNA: TGTGCCAGCTCACCAGGGACAGGCAATCAGCCCCAGCATTTT